The 29 T cell receptor beta chains reported below all come from one sample, sequenced in a study of cytomegalovirus exposure and HLA in healthy donors. The primer mix had 60 Vbeta and 13 Jbeta primers. Assay: immunoSEQ multiplex PCR; the TCRdb copy retains only in-frame clones and omits some. The table records 100,000 to 150,000 clones, approximately 80% of them present only once. Sequenced input: PBMCs. The receptor source for this set is a female donor in good health and CMV-seropositive.

The rearrangement uses TRBV9 and TRBJ2-1; tentatively, D is TRBD1 (6 bases). V was pared by 0 bases and J by 2 bases, with 12 bases between. From germline, CDR1 is SGDLS and CDR2 YYNGEE. CDR3 length: 16 amino acids. CDR3 loop: CASSVGGRGTYNEQFF. The CDR3 nucleotides are TGTGCCAGCAGCGTAGGGGGCAGGGGAACCTACAATGAGCAGTTCTTC.

For this clone: The sample carries other DNA sequences with the same CDR3. The chain links TRBV2 to TRBJ2-7; maybe TRBD2 (6 bases). The CDR3 covers 11 residues. In germline, CDR1 is SNHLY, CDR2 FYNNEI. The V and J ends lost 6 bases and 3 bases respectively, with 6 bases between them. The CDR3 coding sequence is TGTGCCAGCAGGCGGGGCTACGAGCAGTACTTC. Protein sequence: CASRRGYEQYF.

The genes are TRBV15 and TRBJ1-2; 7 bases fit TRBD1. From germline, CDR1 is LNHNV and CDR2 YYDKDF (reference sequence). The CDR3 covers 14 residues. V lost 5 bases, J lost 8 bases, and 11 bases stayed unmatched. The CDR3: CATSEANRGAGYTF. The CDR3 bases are TGTGCCACCAGCGAAGCCAACAGGGGAGCGGGCTACACCTTC.

This sequence joins TRBV5-1 and TRBJ2-5; D perhaps matches TRBD2 (5 bases). The V gene's germline CDR1 is SGHRS and CDR2 YFSETQ. V was trimmed by 1 base and J by 1 base, leaving 5 bases between them. The CDR3 extends over 13 amino acids. As DNA, the CDR3 is TGCGCCAGCAGCTTGACTAGCCAAGAGACCCAGTACTTC. Translating gives CASSLTSQETQYF.

The chain uses TRBV6-1 and TRBJ1-5; D possibly corresponds to TRBD1 (5 bases). V was clipped by 3 bases and J by 2 bases, with 14 bases between them. This CDR3 spans 16 amino acids. Germline CDR1 and CDR2: MNHNS and SASEGT. The CDR3 is CASSDRQGIGNQPQHF. Written as DNA, the CDR3 is TGTGCCAGCAGTGATCGGCAGGGCATTGGCAATCAGCCCCAGCATTTT.

This clone appeared a few times. The V gene is TRBV6-1, the J gene TRBJ1-1; possible D gene TRBD1, 5 bases. Germline V gives CDR1 MNHNS, CDR2 SASEGT. With 0 bases removed from V and 3 bases from J, the gap between germline ends came to 11 bases. This CDR3 comprises 15 residues. CDR3 coding DNA: TGTGCCAGCAGTGAAGCGCTTGGCAGGGACACTGAAGCTTTCTTT. Its protein is CASSEALGRDTEAFF.

A note on this clone: A junction boundary mismatches the germline segment, possibly from a read error. This chain's CDR3 is CASSYTGTGDQSQHF. CDR3 DNA: TGTGCCAGCAGTTATACCGGGACAGGGGATCAGTCCCAGCATTTT. The V gene is TRBV6-5, the J gene TRBJ1-5; TRBD1 aligns across 10 bases. CDR1 and CDR2 from the germline V gene are MNHEY and SVGAGI. The CDR3 spans 15 residues.

This sequence joins TRBV27 and TRBJ1-5, with TRBD1 matching 7 bases. J was trimmed by 2 bases and V by 3 bases; bases with no gene match: 10. This CDR3 comprises 17 residues. Germline V gene sequence: CDR1 MNHEY, CDR2 SMNVEV (reference sequence). CDR3 nucleotide sequence: TGTGCCAGCAGTTTTGCGGGACAGCCGGTGGGCAATCAGCCCCAGCATTTT. It codes for CASSFAGQPVGNQPQHF.

The V call is TRBV9, the J call TRBJ1-6, with 9 bases lining up with TRBD1. This CDR3 comprises 15 residues. The trim removed 2 bases at V and 8 bases at J, leaving 5 bases unmatched. CDR1 SGDLS and CDR2 YYNGEE come from the germline V gene. The DNA of the CDR3 is TGTGCCAGCAGCGTCGCCGGGACAGGGTATTCACCCCTCCACTTT. Its translation: CASSVAGTGYSPLHF.

The chain uses TRBV27 and TRBJ2-7, with D possibly matching TRBD2 (5 bases). Trimming stripped 2 bases from V and 3 bases from J, with 14 bases between. CDR1 is MNHEY and CDR2 is SMNVEV in the germline V gene (reference sequence). The CDR3 is 15 amino acids. CDR3 loop: CASSLAGLGGYEQYF. CDR3 DNA: TGTGCCAGCAGTTTAGCAGGTCTAGGAGGCTACGAGCAGTACTTC.

The V and J genes are TRBV27 and TRBJ2-1; TRBD2 matches 9 bases. The trim removed 5 bases at V and 3 bases at J, leaving 8 bases unmatched. The CDR3 totals 16 residues. The germline gives CDR1 MNHEY, CDR2 SMNVEV (reference sequence). The CDR3 bases are TGTGCCAGCAGTAGTAGCGGGGGAAAATTCTACAATGAGCAGTTCTTC. This codes for CASSSSGGKFYNEQFF.

For this clone: Other DNA sequences in this sample translate to the same CDR3. As DNA, the CDR3 is TGTGCCAGCAGTGCCGGGAATCAGCCCCAGCATTTT. It specifies CASSAGNQPQHF. This rearrangement joins TRBV27 to TRBJ1-5; D gene uncertain. Germline V gene data show CDR1 as MNHEY and CDR2 as SMNVEV (reference sequence). The CDR3 runs 12 residues. Trimming left V 5 bases short and J 4 bases short, with 6 bases between.

Only a few counts were recorded for this clone. The same CDR3 can be traced to other DNA sequences in this sample. The chain links TRBV30 to TRBJ1-1, with 7 bases aligning to TRBD1. CDR1 is GTSNPN, CDR2 SVGIG, per germline (reference sequence). This CDR3 is 12 amino acids long. Trimming took 5 bases from V and 0 from J; bases not matched to a gene: 0. The CDR3 sequence: CAWDRVNTEAFF. CDR3 in DNA: TGTGCCTGGGACAGGGTGAACACTGAAGCTTTCTTT.

This chain uses TRBV28 with TRBJ1-4, with 9 positions matching TRBD1. The CDR3 spans 16 residues. Germline V gene sequence: CDR1 MDHEN, CDR2 SYDVKM. V trimming: 3 bases; J trimming: 7 bases; junction bases outside the gene matches: 9. The chain's CDR3 is CASSFGFGTGSEKLFF. In DNA, the CDR3 is TGTGCCAGCAGTTTCGGATTTGGGACAGGGAGTGAAAAACTGTTTTTT.

This clone was observed a handful of times. CDR3 sequence: CASSPQASSGANVLTF. CDR3 sequence (DNA): TGTGCCAGCTCACCGCAGGCGTCCTCTGGGGCCAACGTCCTGACTTTC. The V call is TRBV18, the J call TRBJ2-6; no firm D call. Germline V gene lookup returns CDR1 KGHSH and CDR2 LQKENI. Trimming removed 3 bases from V and 0 bases from J, with 9 bases in between. This CDR3 has 16 amino acids.

The rearrangement links TRBV2 to TRBJ2-3; 7 bases line up with TRBD1. This CDR3 spans 14 amino acids. J was trimmed by 0 bases and V by 10 bases; bases with no gene match: 7. Germline V lookup: CDR1 SNHLY, CDR2 FYNNEI. The CDR3 spells CAIKTGDSTDTQYF. CDR3 in DNA: TGTGCCATTAAAACAGGGGATAGCACAGATACGCAGTATTTT.

The rearrangement joins TRBV7-2 to TRBJ2-1; unclear D gene. CDR1 and CDR2 from the germline V gene are SGHTA and FQGNSA. There are 16 residues in the CDR3. With 6 bases removed from V and 8 bases from J, the gap between germline ends came to 23 bases. The CDR3 sequence is CASSSTQAISFYEQFF. In DNA form, the CDR3 reads TGTGCCAGCAGTTCCACCCAGGCAATTTCTTTTTATGAGCAGTTCTTC.

The chain has TRBV2 and TRBJ2-5; 7 bases match TRBD2. The CDR3 is made up of 13 amino acids. Germline V lookup: CDR1 SNHLY, CDR2 FYNNEI. V was clipped by 6 bases and J by 3 bases; unmatched bases: 4. The CDR3 region is CASRQLAEETQYF. The CDR3 DNA sequence: TGTGCCAGCAGACAGCTAGCGGAAGAGACCCAGTACTTC.

As concerns this clone: The same CDR3 can be traced to other DNA sequences in this sample. The CDR3 coding sequence is TGTGCCAGCAGCTTAGACAGCGGGGGAGCTAGCACAGATACGCAGTATTTT. This translates into CASSLDSGGASTDTQYF. V usage is TRBV11-3 and J usage is TRBJ2-3; 8 bases align to TRBD2. The CDR3 totals 17 residues. The germline gives CDR1 SGHNT, CDR2 YENEEA. Trimming cost V 0 bases and J 0 bases; bases outside gene matches: 5.

V is TRBV19 and J is TRBJ1-2; D call uncertain. Germline V gene data show CDR1 as LNHDA and CDR2 as SQIVND (reference sequence). The CDR3 is made up of 16 amino acids. Trimming left V 6 bases short and J 0 bases short, with 17 bases between. The CDR3 sequence: CASSRRGAEANYGYTF. The DNA for the CDR3 is TGTGCCAGTAGCAGACGAGGAGCGGAAGCTAACTATGGCTACACCTTC.

The chain uses TRBV7-6 and TRBJ2-1; D unresolved. Trimming shortened V by 2 bases and J by 1 base, and 9 bases separated the two germline ends. The CDR3 extends over 15 amino acids. Germline CDR1 reads SGHVS; CDR2 reads FNYEAQ. The CDR3 is CASSLSLRSYNEQFF. Here the CDR3 DNA reads TGTGCCAGCAGCTTATCCTTGAGATCCTACAATGAGCAGTTCTTC. Full variable domain (missing parts from reference TRBV7-6 and TRBJ2-1): GAGVSQSPRYKVTKRGQDVALRCDPISGHVSLYWYRQALGQGPEFLTYFNYEAQQDKSGLPNDRFSAERPEGSISTLTIQRTEQRDSAMYRCASSLSLRSYNEQFFGPGTRLTVL.

The rearrangement joins TRBV27 to TRBJ2-5; TRBD2 aligns across 7 bases. The CDR3 extends over 13 amino acids. Germline V CDR1 and CDR2: MNHEY, SMNVEV (reference sequence). The J segment lost 4 bases and the V segment lost 9 bases, leaving 8 bases of the junction unmatched. CDR3 region: CASQWGRGETQYF. In nucleotides, the CDR3 is TGTGCCAGTCAATGGGGGAGGGGAGAGACCCAGTACTTC.

This chain links TRBV6-1 with TRBJ1-6, with TRBD1 matching 9 bases. Germline values: CDR1 MNHNS, CDR2 SASEGT. CDR3 length: 15 amino acids. With V trimmed by 4 bases and J by 8 bases, 6 bases remained unmatched. The chain's CDR3 is CASSGPTGGDSPLHF. The DNA for the CDR3 is TGTGCCAGCAGTGGCCCTACAGGGGGCGATTCACCCCTCCACTTT.

The chain combines TRBV5-1 with TRBJ2-5; a possible D gene is TRBD2 (7 bases). The CDR3 totals 14 residues. Germline V lookup: CDR1 SGHRS, CDR2 YFSETQ. Trimming took off 3 bases at V and 2 bases at J, with 11 bases between the two ends. For the CDR3, the DNA is TGCGCCAGCAGCTGGGGGGGCCCACAAGAGACCCAGTACTTC. Its protein is CASSWGGPQETQYF.

This rearrangement joins TRBV5-6 to TRBJ2-7, with 10 bases fitting TRBD2. V was clipped by 4 bases and J by 3 bases; unmatched bases: 13. The CDR3 is 17 amino acids. The germline V gene has CDR1 SGHDT and CDR2 YYEEEE. This CDR3 reads CASSGGGKAGGLYEQYF. DNA for the CDR3: TGTGCCAGCAGCGGGGGGGGGAAAGCGGGAGGGCTCTACGAGCAGTACTTC.

This clone has a handful of counts. The chain recombines TRBV6-1 with TRBJ1-2; maybe TRBD1 (5 bases). The CDR3 totals 13 residues. Germline V gives CDR1 MNHNS, CDR2 SASEGT. The V gene lost 10 bases and the J gene lost 6 bases, with 18 bases spanning the gap. The CDR3 here is CATPTDSVDGYTF. CDR3 DNA: TGTGCCACTCCGACAGATTCAGTGGATGGCTACACCTTC.

This clone turned up a few times. The J gene is TRBJ2-4, the V gene TRBV19; 7 bases line up with TRBD2. Germline V CDR1 and CDR2: LNHDA, SQIVND (reference sequence). The junction had 5 bases not matched to a gene; V was cut back by 3 bases and J by 3 bases. The CDR3 is 15 amino acids. The CDR3, as DNA: TGTGCCAGTAGTATCCAGGGAGGGAACAAAAACATTCAGTACTTC. Protein product: CASSIQGGNKNIQYF.

The rearrangement joins TRBV7-9 to TRBJ1-2; no reliable D call. Trimming pared 4 bases from V and 7 bases from J, leaving 10 bases between. The CDR3 spans 12 residues. CDR1 is SEHNR and CDR2 is FQNEAQ in the germline V gene (reference sequence). CDR3 amino acids: CASSSEGFGYTF. For the CDR3, the DNA is TGTGCCAGCAGCTCTGAGGGCTTTGGCTACACCTTC. Based on the CDR3 plus reference TRBV7-9 and TRBJ1-2, the full variable domain is DTGVSQNPRHKITKRGQNVTFRCDPISEHNRLYWYRQTLGQGPEFLTYFQNEAQLEKSRLLSDRFSAERPKGSFSTLEIQRTEQGDSAMYLCASSSEGFGYTFGSGTRLTVV.

Note on this clone: At one of its ends the junction is not consistent with the germline gene, which may arise from a read error. The rearrangement joins TRBV7-9 to TRBJ2-7; possible D gene TRBD1, 6 bases. The CDR3 totals 11 residues. Germline V gives CDR1 SEHNR, CDR2 FQNEAQ (reference sequence). The CDR3 loop is CSSTSQGEQYF. The CDR3 nucleotides read TGTTCCAGCACGTCACAGGGCGAGCAGTACTTC.